One and the same sample provided the 27 T cell receptor beta chains below, sequenced in a study of low-dose radiotherapy and immunotherapy resistance in tumors. TRAV- and TRBV-specific primers primed first-strand cDNA, covering alpha and beta chains. Both a constant-region primer and a V-primer adapter served to amplify TCRs across roughly 22 PCR cycles. TCRdb re-analysed the reads in MiXCR, keeping a single row per CDR3 protein. The sample holds around 79,000 distinct CDR3 sequences; 15% to 20% are singletons and the top ten take 5.5% to 6%. Noted time point: before trial treatment. The specimen comprised PBMCs, sampled before treatment. The receptors shown here come from a male donor with prostate cancer.

This clonotype has at least ten counts. The chain couples TRBV12-3 or TRBV12-4 to TRBJ1-4; D is perhaps TRBD1 (6 bases). The CDR3 loop spans 14 amino acids. Trimming shortened V by 7 bases and J by 2 bases, and 11 bases separated the two germline ends. CDR3 sequence (DNA): TGTGCCAGCACCCCAGGGGCTACTAATGAAAAACTGTTTTTT. Encoded protein: CASTPGATNEKLFF.

This clonotype was recorded a few times. This chain links TRBV20-1 with TRBJ2-7, with TRBD1 matching over 10 bases. The CDR3 has 15 residues. V trimming: 6 bases; J trimming: 2 bases; junction bases outside the gene matches: 10. Per the germline V gene, CDR1 is DFQATT and CDR2 is SNEGSKA (reference sequence). CDR3 sequence (DNA): TGCAGTGCCCCAATCACCGGGACAGGGGCCTACGAGCAGTACTTC. Protein: CSAPITGTGAYEQYF.

This clonotype was counted ten times or more. The chain carries TRBV4-3 and TRBJ1-6, with TRBD1 as a possible D gene (5 bases). Germline V lookup: CDR1 LGHNA, CDR2 YSLEER. The CDR3 is made up of 16 amino acids. Trimming pared 0 bases from V and 7 bases from J, leaving 13 bases between. CDR3 residues: CASSQEEGSENSPLHF. In DNA form, the CDR3 reads TGCGCCAGCAGCCAAGAGGAGGGGTCGGAAAATTCACCCCTCCACTTT.

Concerning this clonotype: This likely reflects a read error, since a far larger clone is one base away. The CDR3 bases are TGTGCCAGCAGCGACAGGGACTCTGGGACCAACGTCCTGACTTTC. Encoded protein: CASSDRDSGTNVLTF. This sequence joins TRBV6-2 or TRBV6-3 and TRBJ2-6, with D maybe TRBD1 (7 bases). Germline values: CDR1 MNHEY, CDR2 SVGEGT. The CDR3 is made up of 15 amino acids.

Ten or more counts support this clonotype. The chain's CDR3 is CSALQGTGNTIYF. CDR3 DNA sequence: TGCAGTGCTCTACAGGGTACCGGAAACACCATATATTTT. The chain uses TRBV20-1 and TRBJ1-3; TRBD1 might be the D (6 bases). Germline-derived CDR1 and CDR2 are DFQATT and SNEGSKA (reference sequence). This CDR3 is built from 13 residues. V lost 5 bases, J lost 4 bases, and 12 bases lay in between.

Many counts were recorded for this clonotype. V and J are TRBV3-1 and TRBJ2-1; tentative D call: TRBD2 (6 bases). The CDR3 sequence is 15 residues long. V was clipped by 4 bases and J by 2 bases, with 12 bases between them. Germline V gene data show CDR1 as LGHDT and CDR2 as YNNKEL (reference sequence). CDR3 bases: TGTGCCAGCAGCCGCCCGTGGGGGGCCTACAATGAGCAGTTCTTC. This gives the protein CASSRPWGAYNEQFF.

This clonotype was seen repeatedly, ten times or more. V usage is TRBV4-3 and J usage is TRBJ1-2; D remains unclear. With 1 base removed from V and 2 bases from J, the gap between germline ends came to 8 bases. From germline, CDR1 is LGHNA and CDR2 YSLEER. CDR3 length equals 14 residues. CDR3 in DNA: TGCGCCAGCAGCCAAGCGACGGCGAACTATGGCTACACCTTC. Protein product: CASSQATANYGYTF.

This clonotype was counted ten times or more. The chain has TRBV20-1 and TRBJ2-7; weak D call: TRBD1 (6 bases). The germline V and J ends were trimmed by 0 bases and 2 bases, with 14 bases remaining between them. This CDR3 comprises 15 residues. Germline-derived CDR1 and CDR2 are DFQATT and SNEGSKA (reference sequence). CDR3 sequence: CSARDPAGATYEQYF. The CDR3, as DNA: TGCAGTGCTAGAGATCCGGCAGGGGCGACCTACGAGCAGTACTTC.

This clonotype was observed many times. The V gene is TRBV20-1, the J gene TRBJ2-7; D possibly corresponds to TRBD2 (6 bases). The CDR3 sequence is 11 residues long. V lost 6 bases and J lost 6, with 12 bases in between. The germline CDR1 and CDR2 sequences are DFQATT and SNEGSKA (reference sequence). The CDR3 loop is CSAPSSVEQYF. CDR3 sequence (DNA): TGCAGTGCCCCCTCTAGCGTCGAGCAGTACTTC.

At least ten counts were recorded for this clonotype. J is TRBJ1-1 and V is TRBV29-1; D perhaps matches TRBD1 (5 bases). The length of the CDR3 is 15 residues. Germline CDR1 and CDR2: SQVTM and ANQGSEA. Trimming stripped 7 bases from V and 4 bases from J, with 22 bases between. The CDR3 reads CSAQRGARVGTEAFF. CDR3 DNA: TGCAGCGCCCAACGGGGCGCCAGGGTTGGCACTGAAGCTTTCTTT.

This clonotype was recorded many times. The chain has TRBV20-1 and TRBJ2-3, with 11 positions matching TRBD1. Trimming cost V 1 base and J 6 bases; bases outside gene matches: 6. Germline V gene data show CDR1 as DFQATT and CDR2 as SNEGSKA (reference sequence). The CDR3 has 15 amino acids. The CDR3 DNA reads TGCAGTGCTAGAGGCCGGACAGGGGGCGCCGATACGCAGTATTTT. As protein: CSARGRTGGADTQYF.

This clonotype came up many times. V usage is TRBV24-1 and J usage is TRBJ2-7; TRBD2 matches 8 bases. With V trimmed by 3 bases and J by 2 bases, 2 bases remained unmatched. Per the germline V gene, CDR1 is KGHDR and CDR2 is SFDVKD. CDR3 length equals 14 residues. CDR3 nucleotides: TGTGCCACCAGTGATGCGGGGGGTGCCTACGAGCAGTACTTC. It yields the protein CATSDAGGAYEQYF.

Note on this clonotype: It differs at one base from a far larger clone, so likely a read error. The chain combines TRBV6-2 or TRBV6-3 with TRBJ1-5, with D perhaps matching TRBD1 (5 bases). The CDR3 spans 16 residues. CDR1 MNHEY and CDR2 SVGEGT come from the germline V gene. Deletions cut 8 bases from V and 2 bases from J, with 19 bases between. In DNA form, the CDR3 reads TGTGCCAGCGCCCCGGACCCCCGGGACCGCAATCAGCCCCAGCATTTT. Amino acid sequence: CASAPDPRDRNQPQHF.

This clonotype was counted ten times or more. The chain has TRBV20-1 and TRBJ2-7, with 7 nucleotides matching TRBD2. The CDR3 is 14 amino acids. Germline V lookup: CDR1 DFQATT, CDR2 SNEGSKA (reference sequence). V lost 1 base, J lost 3 bases, and 6 bases stayed unmatched. CDR3 region: CSARVGGRGYEQYF. CDR3 nucleotides: TGCAGTGCTAGAGTCGGGGGGAGAGGCTACGAGCAGTACTTC.

For this clonotype: One base separates it from a far larger clone, so it is likely a read error. This chain links TRBV5-3 with TRBJ2-2, with D possibly matching TRBD2 (5 bases). TRBV5-3 is sorted into the ORF group, with uncertain function. The CDR3 is 17 amino acids. V was cut by 8 bases and J by 0 bases, with 20 bases left in between. The CDR3 nucleotides are TGTGCCAGCAGCCCCCCCGGGGTTGGCTCGAACACCGGGGAGCTGTTTTTT. The encoded protein is CASSPPGVGSNTGELFF.

This clonotype was recorded at least ten times. The chain joins TRBV10-3 to TRBJ2-7; 7 bases match TRBD1. V shed 0 bases and J 3 bases; nucleotides not matched to a gene: 8. Per germline, CDR1 ENHRY and CDR2 SYGVKD. The length of the CDR3 is 16 residues. DNA of the CDR3: TGTGCCATCAGTGAGTCGCTCAAGGGGGCAAACTACGAGCAGTACTTC. Translating it yields CAISESLKGANYEQYF.

The chain employs TRBV9 and TRBJ2-7, with 12 bases matching TRBD2. The junction had 4 bases not matched to a gene; V was cut back by 0 bases and J by 0 bases. CDR1 and CDR2 from the germline V gene are SGDLS and YYNGEE. There are 17 residues in the CDR3. The CDR3 spells CASSVGLAGASSYEQYF. The CDR3, as DNA: TGTGCCAGCAGCGTAGGACTAGCGGGGGCAAGCTCCTACGAGCAGTACTTC.

Many counts were recorded for this clonotype. The gene calls are TRBV6-5 and TRBJ2-7; D might be TRBD1 (5 bases). The CDR3 has 12 residues. V dropped 9 bases and J dropped 0 bases, with 9 bases sitting between them. The germline CDR1 and CDR2 sequences are MNHEY and SVGAGI. In DNA, the CDR3 is TGTGCCAGTCCCAGGGACTCCTACGAGCAGTACTTC. Protein product: CASPRDSYEQYF.

At least ten counts were recorded for this clonotype. The gene calls are TRBV4-3 and TRBJ2-4; 9 bases are shared with TRBD1. The length of the CDR3 is 17 residues. V shed 0 bases, J shed 6 bases, and the junction held 9 bases outside the gene matches. The germline CDR1 and CDR2 sequences are LGHNA and YSLEER. CDR3 in amino acids: CASSQEPGQGTGNIQYF. DNA of the CDR3: TGCGCCAGCAGCCAAGAACCGGGACAGGGTACGGGAAACATTCAGTACTTC.

This clonotype has a count of ten or more. V is TRBV20-1 and J is TRBJ2-1; no definite D call. This CDR3 has 11 residues. With 6 bases removed from V and 8 bases from J, the gap between germline ends came to 11 bases. Per the germline V gene, CDR1 is DFQATT and CDR2 is SNEGSKA (reference sequence). CDR3 bases: TGCAGTGCCTCAATCCACGATGAGCAGTTCTTC. Translated: CSASIHDEQFF.

In its sample, this clonotype was seen many times. The chain combines TRBV7-6 with TRBJ1-1; TRBD1 might be the D (6 bases). V was clipped by 2 bases and J by 1 base, with 14 bases between them. Per germline, CDR1 SGHVS and CDR2 FNYEAQ. The CDR3 loop spans 16 amino acids. CDR3 protein: CASSLLAGAKNTEAFF. CDR3 in DNA: TGTGCCAGCAGCTTATTGGCAGGGGCGAAGAACACTGAAGCTTTCTTT.

Comments on this clonotype: A much larger clone lies a single base off, so this may be a read error. The J gene is TRBJ2-1, the V gene TRBV27, with TRBD1 matching 9 bases. CDR3 length: 14 residues. Germline trimming cut 7 bases from V and 10 bases from J; bases unmatched to any gene: 11. Germline assignment: CDR1 MNHEY and CDR2 SMNVEV (reference sequence). The CDR3 nucleotides read TGTGCCAGCAAGGAGGGACAGGGCTCCTACGAGCAGTTCTTC. Translation gives CASKEGQGSYEQFF.

Ten or more counts support this clonotype. The V gene is TRBV5-1, the J gene TRBJ2-7; TRBD2 matches at 10 bases. CDR3 length: 15 amino acids. The germline V gene encodes CDR1 SGHRS and CDR2 YFSETQ. Trimming cost V 4 bases and J 4 bases; bases outside gene matches: 8. The CDR3 coding sequence is TGCGCCAGCAGCCGGGGGACTAGCGAGGAGTACGAGCAGTACTTC. Amino acid sequence: CASSRGTSEEYEQYF.

This clonotype was seen repeatedly, ten times or more. The chain recombines TRBV7-3 with TRBJ1-6; D unclear. V was pared by 6 bases and J by 0 bases, with 9 bases between. From germline, CDR1 is SGHTA and CDR2 FQGTGA. This CDR3 spans 15 amino acids. This CDR3 reads CASSRTNSYNSPLHF. CDR3 nucleotide sequence: TGTGCCAGCAGTAGGACCAACTCCTATAATTCACCCCTCCACTTT.

The CDR3 bases are TGTGCCAGCAGCCCATTCCAGGGGGCTTCCGGCCACAATGAGCAGTTCTTC. It codes for CASSPFQGASGHNEQFF. The rearrangement joins TRBV3-1 to TRBJ2-1, with 8 bases matching TRBD1. Germline V gene data show CDR1 as LGHDT and CDR2 as YNNKEL (reference sequence). The CDR3 is made up of 17 amino acids. Trimming cost V 4 bases and J 5 bases; bases outside gene matches: 13.

This clonotype showed up many times. The chain has TRBV10-3 and TRBJ1-3; perhaps TRBD1 as D (5 bases). CDR3 length: 15 residues. Germline V gene lookup returns CDR1 ENHRY and CDR2 SYGVKD. Trimming removed 10 bases at V and 0 bases at J, with 16 bases between. For the CDR3, the DNA is TGTGCCACCCAAATCGGGACTAACTCTGGAAACACCATATATTTT. This sequence encodes CATQIGTNSGNTIYF.

This clonotype came up many times. The chain recombines TRBV24-1 with TRBJ2-1; a possible D gene is TRBD2 (6 bases). V was pared by 4 bases and J by 6 bases, with 18 bases between. CDR3 length: 16 residues. CDR1 and CDR2 from the germline V gene are KGHDR and SFDVKD. The CDR3 coding sequence is TGTGCCACCAGTGACTCTCTAGCGACAACGGTCAATGAGCAGTTCTTC. This translates into CATSDSLATTVNEQFF.